This T cell receptor beta chain emerged from a study of B cell selection in AIRE deficiency. Overall study findings and caveats: About 30.6% of healthy-donor shared Treg TCRbeta sequences appeared in patient Tconv cells.

Worth noting for this clone: Antigen specificity is unknown.

This table comes from immunoSEQ multiplex PCR, and its TCRdb copy is limited to in-frame clones, with some not included. The data show over 20,000 clones, 92% seen once. CDR3 size: 16 residues. Trimming cost V 0 bases and J 7 bases; bases outside gene matches: 3. Germline values: CDR1 SGHTA, CDR2 FQGNSA. The regulatory T cell sort gate was CD4+CD25hiCD127low/negative. The sequenced sample consisted of CD4+CD25+ Tregs sorted from PBMCs. This chain connects TRBV7-2 to TRBJ2-2; 12 nucleotides line up with TRBD1. The receptor comes from a human donor in good health. The CDR3 protein is CASSLAGQGADGELFF. The CDR3 DNA is TGTGCCAGCAGCTTAGCGGGACAGGGGGCTGACGGGGAGCTGTTTTTT.